This TCR beta chain was identified during a study of blood T cells in healthy people across ages. In the study overall: Roughly one uniquely barcoded beta molecule per two T cells was captured.

Findings and caveats of the study: A roughly linear fall in TCR beta diversity per million T cells was seen with increasing age. PBMC samples, being unsorted, prevented any conclusive comparison of naive and antigen-experienced cells.

Note on this clonotype: Its cognate antigen is unknown.

Germline lookup yields CDR1 DFQATT and CDR2 SNEGSKA (reference sequence). The CDR3 totals 13 residues. Next came a second PCR, run for 7 to 11 cycles, which used a sample-barcoded 5' primer along with a J-beta primer mix. Each cDNA molecule was tagged by a template-switch adaptor with 12 random nucleotides. TCRdb used MiXCR to reprocess the 5' RACE reads, holding one entry per CDR3 protein. The profile shows about 780,000 distinct CDR3 sequences, about 42% of them singletons. The chain employs TRBV20-1 and TRBJ2-4, with D possibly TRBD2 on 6 matching bases. The last part of the DNA fits TRBJ2-7 better; the J call may be wrong. The material sequenced was blood. This receptor was obtained from an older man in good health. As DNA, the CDR3 is TGCAGTGCTGATAGCGGAAACAACTACGAGCAGTACTTC. This gives the protein CSADSGNNYEQYF.